This TCR beta chain was recorded in a study of human T cells and chemical hapten exposure. Study as a whole: TCR yields per sample varied mostly from small pooled library volume differences. Study-level points and caveats: Among TCRs, those above 1 in 1000 frequency were unaffected by DPC sensitization.

Total RNA was isolated from unfractionated whole blood. The V gene lost 4 bases and the J gene lost 3 bases, with 1 base spanning the gap. Germline-derived CDR1 and CDR2 are MNHNS and SASEGT. The CDR3 length is 10 residues. The library put unique molecular identifiers onto individual cDNA molecules. Original data processing: Individual samples carried between about 20,000 and 700,000 TCRs, with 95,638 as the median. TCRdb independently ran MiXCR on the 5' RACE reads; one entry per CDR3 protein. TCRdb's processing, not the authors', yielded these V and J calls. The repertoire has about 80,000 distinct CDR3 sequences, 15% to 20% of them found once; the top ten carry over 6.5%. Note on this clonotype: The antigen is unknown.

This TCR was sampled from a female donor in good health. The V call is TRBV6-1, the J call TRBJ2-7; D remains unclear. CDR3 sequence reads: CASSVYEQYF. The CDR3, as DNA: TGTGCCAGCAGTGTCTACGAGCAGTACTTC.